This T cell receptor beta chain was captured in a study of blood T cell repertoires in COVID-19. Clones were sequenced by immunoSEQ multiplex PCR, and TCRdb holds only the in-frame ones, with some missing. The profile shows approximately 210,000 clones, 88% of them singletons. The germline CDR1 and CDR2 sequences are SNHLY and FYNNEI. Trimming took 3 bases from V and 3 from J; bases not matched to a gene: 10. CDR3 size: 17 residues. The TCR originated in a man between 18 and 29 years old with active or convalescent COVID-19. The sequencing input was peripheral blood. The J gene is TRBJ1-5, the V gene TRBV2; 8 bases line up with TRBD1. The CDR3 DNA reads TGTGCCAGCAGTGACAATCCGGGACAGGAGTTCAATCAGCCCCAGCATTTT. Amino acids: CASSDNPGQEFNQPQHF.